Presented here are 25 T cell receptor beta chains from one specimen sequenced in a study of control samples from healthy donors and cancer patients. The protocol was immunoSEQ multiplex PCR, while the TCRdb copy is restricted to in-frame clones and leaves out a portion. The table shows around 110,000 clones, with 88% occurring only once. Sequencing was performed on blood. The receptors come from a woman in her 70s in good health.

The V call is TRBV4-1, the J call TRBJ2-4; D is perhaps TRBD1 (6 bases). Trimming cost V 2 bases and J 7 bases, with 15 bases left between them. From germline, CDR1 is MGHRA and CDR2 YSYEKL. The CDR3 is 15 residues long. CDR3 protein: CASSQFGTSGNIQYF. The CDR3 region has the DNA TGCGCCAGCAGCCAATTCGGGACATCTGGGAACATTCAGTACTTC.

This chain links TRBV7-9 with TRBJ2-5; D assignment may be TRBD1 or TRBD2 (7 bases each). V was cut by 5 bases and J by 5 bases, with 12 bases left in between. CDR1 is SEHNR, CDR2 FQNEAQ, per germline (reference sequence). CDR3 length: 13 residues. The CDR3 loop reads CASSLRGGETQYF. The CDR3 coding sequence is TGTGCCAGCAGCCTCAGGGGGGGGGAGACCCAGTACTTC.

The chain's CDR3 is CASSHPRDRGGYEQYF. The CDR3 DNA is TGTGCCAGCAGCCACCCCCGGGACAGGGGTGGCTACGAGCAGTACTTC. This chain joins TRBV7-9 and TRBJ2-7, with TRBD1 identical over 10 bases. Germline-derived CDR1 and CDR2 are SEHNR and FQNEAQ (reference sequence). J gave up 3 bases and V 5 bases, and 10 bases lay outside the gene matches. The CDR3 is 16 residues long.

The table lists this clone with a count of one. The CDR3 sequence: CASSQALFGEKLFF. The CDR3 bases are TGTGCCAGCAGCCAAGCGTTATTCGGGGAAAAACTGTTTTTT. This chain joins TRBV3-1 (or the pseudogene TRBV3-2) and TRBJ1-4; the D is unclear. The CDR3 is made up of 14 amino acids. V was trimmed by 1 base and J by 8 bases, leaving 11 bases between them. Germline values: CDR1 LGHDT, CDR2 YNNKEL (reference sequence).

The chain carries TRBV27 and TRBJ2-7, with 7 bases lining up with TRBD1. This CDR3 is 15 amino acids long. CDR1 is MNHEY and CDR2 is SMNVEV in the germline V gene (reference sequence). V gave up 4 bases and J gave up 0 bases; unmatched junction bases: 6. The CDR3 DNA follows: TGTGCCAGCAGTTCCCCGGGACAGCCCTCCTACGAGCAGTACTTC. Its protein product is CASSSPGQPSYEQYF.

This clone was counted between two and nine times. The chain couples TRBV12-3 or TRBV12-4 to TRBJ1-3; D call uncertain. Trimming took 9 bases from V and 4 from J, leaving 7 bases between them. The CDR3 extends over 11 amino acids. CDR3 in DNA: TGTGCCAGTGGCAGGGGAAACACCATATATTTT. It is translated as CASGRGNTIYF.

This chain links TRBV7-9 with TRBJ1-5; 7 nucleotides agree with TRBD1. This CDR3 region has 13 residues. Germline values: CDR1 SEHNR, CDR2 FQNEAQ (reference sequence). After removal of 5 bases from V and 5 bases from J, the junction contained 3 bases not matched to a gene. The CDR3 sequence is CASSQGVHQPQHF. CDR3 DNA: TGTGCCAGCAGCCAGGGGGTTCATCAGCCCCAGCATTTT.

V is TRBV5-5 and J is TRBJ2-7; D might be TRBD1 (5 bases). CDR3 size: 14 residues. Germline V gene sequence: CDR1 SGHKS, CDR2 YYEKEE (reference sequence). V lost 0 bases and J lost 7, with 14 bases in between. CDR3 in DNA: TGTGCCAGCAGCTTGGTTCCCAGGGCAGGAGAGCAGTACTTC. Translating it yields CASSLVPRAGEQYF. The full variable domain, completed using reference TRBV5-5 and TRBJ2-7, is DAGVTQSPTHLIKTRGQQVTLRCSPISGHKSVSWYQQVLGQGPQFIFQYYEKEERGRGNFPDRFSARQFPNYSSELNVNALLLGDSALYLCASSLVPRAGEQYFGPGTRLTVT.

V and J are TRBV7-2 and TRBJ2-1; 9 bases match TRBD2. Trimming took 4 bases from V and 1 from J; bases not matched to a gene: 5. Germline-derived CDR1 and CDR2 are SGHTA and FQGNSA. This CDR3 spans 16 amino acids. For the CDR3, the DNA is TGTGCCAGCAGCTCCAGGAGCGGGGGGTCCTACAATGAGCAGTTCTTC. Its protein is CASSSRSGGSYNEQFF.

The CDR3 protein is CASSETAGGRNIQYF. In DNA, the CDR3 is TGTGCCAGCAGTGAAACGGCAGGGGGTAGGAACATTCAGTACTTC. This chain links TRBV2 with TRBJ2-4; 7 bases align to TRBD1. Germline V CDR1 and CDR2: SNHLY, FYNNEI. V shed 2 bases and J 7 bases; nucleotides not matched to a gene: 8. This CDR3 is 15 amino acids long.

The J gene is TRBJ1-2, the V gene TRBV6-5; perhaps TRBD1 as D (5 bases). The CDR3 has 14 amino acids. Germline V gene lookup returns CDR1 MNHEY and CDR2 SVGAGI. V was trimmed by 6 bases and J by 3 bases, leaving 14 bases between them. The CDR3 nucleotides are TGTGCCAGCAGCCCCGTGGGGGTTTACTATGGCTACACCTTC. Amino acid sequence: CASSPVGVYYGYTF.

This chain joins TRBV19 and TRBJ1-1; D uncertain. Trimming shortened V by 5 bases and J by 2 bases, and 18 bases separated the two germline ends. Germline V gene data show CDR1 as LNHDA and CDR2 as SQIVND (reference sequence). The CDR3 has 16 residues. CDR3 coding DNA: TGTGCCAGTAGTCCCAGGCGTGCAGGCGTTAACACTGAAGCTTTCTTT. It is translated as CASSPRRAGVNTEAFF.

The chain uses TRBV5-5 and TRBJ1-2; weak D call: TRBD1 (5 bases). The CDR3 has 14 residues. The V and J ends lost 3 bases and 1 base respectively, with 10 bases between them. Germline CDR1 is SGHKS and CDR2 is YYEKEE (reference sequence). CDR3 coding DNA: TGTGCCAGCAGCTCTATGACAGTTAACTATGGCTACACCTTC. It is translated as CASSSMTVNYGYTF.

The chain is built from TRBV7-2 and TRBJ1-2; no reliable D call. The CDR3 length is 14 residues. The germline CDR1 and CDR2 sequences are SGHTA and FQGNSA. V dropped 7 bases and J dropped 8 bases, with 20 bases sitting between them. As DNA, the CDR3 is TGTGCCAGCACCCCCGGGGTGGGTTTGAGCGGCTACACCTTC. It translates to CASTPGVGLSGYTF.

The V and J genes are TRBV5-4 and TRBJ1-1, with D hard to call. CDR1 is SGHNT and CDR2 is YYREEE in the germline V gene (reference sequence). The CDR3 has 13 amino acids. V was trimmed by 0 bases and J by 1 base, leaving 4 bases between them. In DNA form, the CDR3 reads TGTGCCAGCAGCTTGGTAGCGAACACTGAAGCTTTCTTT. It encodes CASSLVANTEAFF.

The V gene is TRBV18, the J gene TRBJ2-7, with D perhaps matching TRBD2 (6 bases). Germline V gene lookup returns CDR1 KGHSH and CDR2 LQKENI. The CDR3 runs to 12 residues. The V end was cut by 6 bases, the J end by 5 bases, with 11 bases between. CDR3 residues: CASSLRGDEQYF. Written as DNA, the CDR3 is TGTGCCAGCTCTCTGCGGGGAGACGAGCAGTACTTC.

V usage is TRBV6-5 and J usage is TRBJ1-1; D call uncertain. Germline V gives CDR1 MNHEY, CDR2 SVGAGI. V was cut by 5 bases and J by 2 bases, with 6 bases left in between. This CDR3 region has 12 residues. CDR3 residues: CASSRLNTEAFF. The CDR3, as DNA: TGTGCCAGCAGTCGACTAAACACTGAAGCTTTCTTT.

Details on this clone: The same CDR3 can be traced to other DNA sequences in this sample. The chain employs TRBV5-1 and TRBJ1-5, with a weak D call TRBD1 (6 bases). CDR3 size: 15 residues. Germline CDR1 and CDR2: SGHRS and YFSETQ. V shed 1 base and J shed 0 bases, with 8 bases lying between them. CDR3 in DNA: TGCGCCAGCAGCTTGAGGGGGGATAGCAATCAGCCCCAGCATTTT. Translation: CASSLRGDSNQPQHF.

The chain uses TRBV27 and TRBJ2-2, with D uncertain. CDR3 length: 13 amino acids. The germline gives CDR1 MNHEY, CDR2 SMNVEV (reference sequence). Trimming stripped 3 bases from V and 7 bases from J, with 9 bases between. DNA for the CDR3: TGTGCCAGCAGTTTGTGGGGAAACGGGGAGCTGTTTTTT. Translation gives CASSLWGNGELFF.

Here the CDR3 DNA reads TGTGCCAGCAGTACATTAACAGGGGGCGCGAGTCAGCCCCAGCATTTT. It is translated as CASSTLTGGASQPQHF. The V call is TRBV6-2 or TRBV6-3, the J call TRBJ1-5, with 9 bases identical to TRBD1. CDR3 length: 16 amino acids. CDR1 and CDR2 from the germline V gene are MNHEY and SVGEGT. V shed 5 bases, J shed 6 bases, and the junction held 11 bases outside the gene matches.

CDR3 coding DNA: TGTGCCACTTCTAGGGGCTTTAACACTGAAGCTTTCTTT. As protein: CATSRGFNTEAFF. The V gene is TRBV6-5, the J gene TRBJ1-1; possibly TRBD1 for D (5 bases). The CDR3 totals 13 residues. Trimming took 10 bases from V and 2 from J, leaving 14 bases between them. CDR1 and CDR2 (germline): MNHEY, SVGAGI.

V and J are TRBV29-1 and TRBJ1-2; maybe TRBD1 (6 bases). V was shortened by 6 bases and J by 0 bases, with 11 bases between the two germline ends. The CDR3 totals 13 residues. Germline assignment: CDR1 SQVTM and CDR2 ANQGSEA. The CDR3, as DNA: TGCAGCGTCGGGGACACCTCTAACTATGGCTACACCTTC. Amino acid sequence: CSVGDTSNYGYTF.

V gene TRBV11-3 combines with J gene TRBJ2-1; 7 nucleotides agree with TRBD2. The ends lost 5 bases at V and 5 bases at J; junction bases unmatched: 6. From germline, CDR1 is SGHNT and CDR2 YENEEA. This CDR3 has 14 residues. This CDR3 reads CASSPMGGDNEQFF. DNA for the CDR3: TGTGCCAGCAGCCCGATGGGAGGGGACAATGAGCAGTTCTTC.

V gene TRBV18 combines with J gene TRBJ2-3; the match to TRBD2 covers 7 bases. V lost 3 bases to trimming and J lost 0 bases; unmatched junction nucleotides: 6. The CDR3 sequence is 16 residues long. The germline V gene has CDR1 KGHSH and CDR2 LQKENI. CDR3 nucleotides: TGTGCCAGCTCACCCCGGTTTAGCGGGAGCACAGATACGCAGTATTTT. Translation gives CASSPRFSGSTDTQYF. The variable domain in full, completed from reference TRBV18 and TRBJ2-3, reads NAGVMQNPRHLVRRRGQEARLRCSPMKGHSHVYWYRQLPEEGLKFMVYLQKENIIDESGMPKERFSAEFPKEGPSILRIQQVVRGDSAAYFCASSPRFSGSTDTQYFGPGTRLTVL.

The chain carries TRBV11-2 and TRBJ2-4, with D possibly TRBD2 on 5 matching bases. Between the trimmed V and J ends, which lost 5 bases and 6 bases, there was a span of 14 bases. The V gene's germline CDR1 is SGHAT and CDR2 FQNNGV. CDR3 length equals 14 residues. The CDR3 spells CASSLLGNGNIQYF. For the CDR3, the DNA is TGTGCCAGCAGCCTCCTCGGGAATGGAAACATTCAGTACTTC.